Reported below is one T cell receptor beta chain. The antigen is undetermined. Carried by the TCR beta cDNA libraries were unique molecular identifiers. TCRdb recomputed calls from the PCR reads with MiXCR, one row per CDR3 protein. In the table there are 750,000 to 900,000 distinct CDR3 sequences, 46% of which are singletons. The sample originates from a study of post-analysis software for immune sequencing data. Study conclusions and caveats: In patients, TRBV5-6, TRBV5-1 and TRBV20-1 belonged to roughly 5 TRBV segments found more frequently than in controls.

Deletions cut 5 bases from V and 13 bases from J, with 12 bases between. The CDR3 spans 11 residues. Germline V lookup: CDR1 MNHEY, CDR2 SMNVEV (reference sequence). The sequence was collected from a girl aged 10-17 years with multiple sclerosis. Sequencing was performed on blood. The chain uses TRBV27 and TRBJ2-4; D may be TRBD1 (6 bases). The CDR3 sequence is CASSTQGKQYF. The CDR3 DNA sequence: TGTGCCAGCAGTACCCAGGGGAAACAGTACTTC.